This entry concerns a single TCR beta chain. The data originate from a study of T cells after yellow fever vaccination. The authors made TCR cDNA by 5'RACE template switching, adding a universal primer site and UMIs. Via MiXCR, TCRdb re-called the 5' RACE reads, giving one row per CDR3 protein. The table records approximately 85,000 distinct CDR3 sequences, 13% of them present only once. The germline V gene encodes CDR1 SGHRS and CDR2 YFSETQ. V lost 0 bases and J lost 2; bases outside the gene matches: 2. CDR3 size: 15 residues. Study-level findings and limits: The CD4 and CD8 compartments had a small share of their clonotypes in common. Although the secondary response was weaker, it peaked faster, at day 5 versus 15. Any FACS-sorted repertoire could hold abundant clonotypes that contaminate it from the bulk population.

The sequence derives from a man between 18 and 35 years old who received the YFV17D yellow fever vaccine. The V and J genes are TRBV5-1 and TRBJ2-1; 7 positions match TRBD1. This specimen was CD8+ T cells not binding an NS4B(214-222) dextramer, sorted from PBMCs, taken roughly 23 days after the first yellow fever vaccination. The CDR3 bases are TGCGCCAGCAGCTTGGGAGGGGGCGCCTACAATGAGCAGTTCTTC. It yields the protein CASSLGGGAYNEQFF.